This T cell receptor (beta chain) was documented in a study of T cell repertoires in cytomegalovirus infection. As for the study in general: CMV epitopes in the study were HLA-C-restricted (recently identified) and HLA-B-restricted (well studied). In public TCR beta signatures, there were indications of both CMV infection and matching HLA type.

Per germline, CDR1 WSHSY and CDR2 SAAADI. Trimming removed 6 bases from V and 1 base from J, with 9 bases in between. The CDR3 sequence is 13 residues long. TCRdb independently ran MiXCR on the reads; one entry per CDR3 protein. The sample consists of hundreds of thousands of distinct CDR3 sequences, under 45% of them appearing once. This clonotype has a handful of counts. Its antigen is unknown. This sequence was found in a human donor in good health (CMV status not recorded). Some clones in this sample may be carry-over from other donors' samples. The sequencing here drew on cultured PBMCs, taken from culture after CMV antigen stimulation. The V and J genes are TRBV10-2 and TRBJ1-1; weak D call: TRBD1 (5 bases). The CDR3 loop reads CASRATANTEAFF. CDR3 nucleotide sequence: TGCGCCAGCAGGGCGACAGCGAACACTGAAGCTTTCTTT.